This TCR beta chain was recovered during a study of blood T cells in healthy people across ages. The V gene end was trimmed by 5 bases and the J gene end by 3 bases; junction bases not matched to a gene: 7. The CDR3 is made up of 15 amino acids. Germline CDR1 reads DFQATT; CDR2 reads SNEGSKA (reference sequence). It was with a sample-barcoded 5' primer and a J-beta primer mix that a second PCR of roughly 7 to 12 cycles was run. TCRdb reprocessed the 5' RACE reads via MiXCR and lists one record per CDR3 protein. Counted here are 1.4 million to 1.5 million distinct CDR3 sequences, 42% occurring once; the ten biggest clones make up around 8%. Overall study results and limits: Whereas aged donors had fewer naive CD4+ cells, long-lived donors had more of them and higher diversity. Diversity was estimated from one million T cells, and these estimates were considered underestimates. Percentage of naive T cells showed a strong correlation with TCR beta diversity.

To note about this clonotype: Antigen unknown.

This chain joins TRBV20-1 and TRBJ2-3; 11 bases agree with TRBD2. The sequenced sample was blood. This receptor was identified in a woman younger than 35 in good health. The CDR3 bases are TGCAGTGCTGGACACGGGACTAGCGGAACAGATACGCAGTATTTT. This sequence encodes CSAGHGTSGTDTQYF.